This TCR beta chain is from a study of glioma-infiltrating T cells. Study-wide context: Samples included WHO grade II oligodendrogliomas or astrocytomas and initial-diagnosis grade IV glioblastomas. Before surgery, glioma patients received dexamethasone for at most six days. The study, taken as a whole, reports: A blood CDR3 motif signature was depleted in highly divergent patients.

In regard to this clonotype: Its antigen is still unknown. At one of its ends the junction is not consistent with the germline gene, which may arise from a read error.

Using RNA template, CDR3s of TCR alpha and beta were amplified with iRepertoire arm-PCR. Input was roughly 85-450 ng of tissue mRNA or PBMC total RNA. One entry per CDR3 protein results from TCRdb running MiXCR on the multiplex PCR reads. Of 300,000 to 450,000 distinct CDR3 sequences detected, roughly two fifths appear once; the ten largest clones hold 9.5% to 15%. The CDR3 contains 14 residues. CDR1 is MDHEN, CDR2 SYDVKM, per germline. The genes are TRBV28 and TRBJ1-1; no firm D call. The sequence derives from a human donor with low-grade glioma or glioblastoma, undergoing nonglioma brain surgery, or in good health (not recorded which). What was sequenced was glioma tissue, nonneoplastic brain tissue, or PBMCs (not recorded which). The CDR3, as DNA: TGTGCCAGCAGCTTATCTCGGGTGTGCACTGAAGCTTTCTTT. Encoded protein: CASSLSRVCTEAFF.